What follows is one T cell receptor (beta chain) and its context. This sample was included in a study of blood T cell repertoires in COVID-19. Turning to the study itself: The United States, Italy and Spain were the sources of the acute and convalescent COVID-19 samples. Sources were T cells, B-cell-depleted T cells, or PBMCs; the material itself was cDNA or gDNA.

How the authors handled the data: Scientists estimated how many nucleated cells there were by amplifying reference gene primers. Sequencing used immunoSEQ multiplex PCR; TCRdb keeps in-frame clones, though not all of them. The V and J calls and clone size were taken over from that table, and D and trimming were inferred from the DNA. The sample contains roughly 160,000 clones, around 67% of which appear only once. V lost 6 bases, J lost 3 bases, and 12 bases lay in between. There are 15 residues in the CDR3. Germline-derived CDR1 and CDR2 are LNHDA and SQIVND (reference sequence). The source material was peripheral blood. The receptor was derived from a woman over 75 with acute or convalescent COVID-19. This sequence joins TRBV19 and TRBJ1-6, with D possibly TRBD1 on 6 matching bases. Here the CDR3 DNA reads TGTGCCAGTAGGCCGGGACAACTCTATAATTCACCCCTCCACTTT. It encodes CASRPGQLYNSPLHF.